The following is a T cell receptor (beta chain) sequence with its context. This sample was taken from a study of early T cells in non-severe SARS-CoV-2 infection. TCRdb re-derived calls from the 5' RACE reads in MiXCR, one entry per CDR3 protein. In the table there are 100,000 to 150,000 distinct CDR3 sequences, under 15% of which are singletons. The CDR3 spans 15 residues. Germline V lookup: CDR1 LGHDT, CDR2 YNNKEL (reference sequence). Germline trimming cut 6 bases from V and 4 bases from J; bases unmatched to any gene: 8. This sequence originates from an adult who was a healthcare worker with PCR-confirmed SARS-CoV-2 infection or an uninfected control (not recorded which). The sequenced sample consisted of whole blood. The V call is TRBV3-1, the J call TRBJ2-3; 9 bases line up with TRBD2. The CDR3 region is CASSRTSGLADTQYF. CDR3 nucleotides: TGTGCCAGCAGTCGTACTAGCGGGTTAGCAGATACGCAGTATTTT.